This entry features one TCR beta chain sequence. What antigen it recognizes has not been identified. Per-nucleotide qualities are absent, and no much larger clonotype sits a single base away. This sample is drawn from a study of T cells after yellow fever vaccination (dated by TCRdb to the late 2010s). Study-wide context: Libraries from fractions with low cell numbers were prepared with the SMART-Seq v4 Ultra Low Input RNA kit. Blood was drawn at multiple timepoints before and after primary and secondary immunization, with bulk PBMC replicates and cell subsets isolated. Two healthy male donors, one aged 18 to 29 and one aged 30 to 40 years, were included in the cohort. To follow T-cell clones before and after both primary and booster YFV17D yellow fever vaccination, bulk TCR alpha and beta repertoires underwent longitudinal sequencing.

What this sample's treatment or condition label stands for: live attenuated yellow fever vaccine strain. A standard Ficoll-Paque protocol was used to isolate PBMCs from peripheral blood. Dynabeads CD4 and CD8 positive selection kits were used to isolate CD4 and CD8 T-cell fractions. TriZol was used to extract RNA from bulk PBMCs, from CD4 and CD8 fractions, and from dextramer-positive and dextramer-negative fractions. What the study reported, not specific to this receptor: Because the study included only two donors, the extent to which the findings can be generalized is limited. FACS-sorted repertoires could contain abundant contaminating clonotypes from the bulk population, so computational filtering was required. The secondary T-cell response was found to be weaker but faster than the primary response, with a peak reached on day 5 rather than on day 15. A small share of clonotypes was detected in both CD4 and CD8 compartments, with the overlap likely arising from convergent recombination. Most clones expanded after primary vaccination (approximately 96% of CD4 and approximately 90% of CD8) were re-detected after the booster, suggesting that broad memory maintenance occurred.

From the cysteine through the valine, the CDR3 covers 12 amino acids. CDR3 DNA is the only sequence kept; it has 36 bases, read in frame from the first base. V and J lose 4 bases and 3 bases, and a span of 7 bases separates them. CDR1 and CDR2 were assigned from the germline V gene as LGHNA and YSLEER. Sequencing was carried out with an Illumina NovaSeq 6000. TCR cDNA was synthesized by 5'RACE template switching, which introduced a universal primer site and unique molecular identifiers. cDNA synthesis was primed from both the TCR alpha and TCR beta constant segments. Library amplification used two PCR steps, and the second PCR step added sample barcodes and sequencing adapters. Sequencing of the libraries was done on either Illumina HiSeq 2500 (2x100 bp) or NovaSeq (2x150 bp). In the authors' own workflow: Demultiplexing of reads and collapsing into UMI consensus sequences were performed with MIGEC, and V(D)J alignment was carried out with MiXCR. Vaccine-responding clonotypes were identified with edgeR using replicate PBMC samples, with FDR below 0.01 and a log2 fold change above 5 up to day 15 being required. Each bulk clonotype was labeled CD4 or CD8 based on which sequenced repertoire, CD4 or CD8, contained the clonotype at higher abundance. TCRdb reprocessing: public reads trimmed at Q25 with fastp, clones called with MiXCR, in-frame beta chains kept. Every entry covers one CDR3 protein and lists the most common genes and DNA from its rows. In this record, the V and J calls reflect TCRdb's handling and not the investigators' own analysis. This sample gives some 97,000 distinct CDR3 sequences in total; under 7% of them show up just once. Of the sample, roughly 41% falls within the top ten clones.

The clonotype was recovered from a man aged 18 to 29 who received the YFV17D yellow fever vaccine. Sequencing used CD8+ T cells sorted from PBMCs, obtained 10 days after the yellow fever booster vaccination. The rearranged segments are TRBV4-3 and TRBJ2-7; the D region possibly corresponds to TRBD1 (5 bases align). The CDR3 reads as follows: CASSPGHYEQYV. The DNA is as follows: TGCGCCAGCAGCCCAGGGCACTACGAGCAGTACGTC.